The T cell receptor beta chain under discussion was sequenced for a study of blood T cell repertoires in COVID-19 (dated by TCRdb to 2020 to 2022). Study-level background: Samples from collaborators originated in the United States, Italy and Spain and spanned both the acute and convalescent phases of COVID-19. The material from the prospective study consisted of cDNA or gDNA derived from T cells, B-cell-depleted T cells, or PBMCs. Deeply sampled blood TCRbeta repertoires from subjects exposed to, actively infected with, or recovered from COVID-19 were included in the dataset. The repertoires were released in a freely available public database meant as a resource for research on the immune response to SARS-CoV-2. The samples were drawn from two sources: the first 160 participants of the ongoing ImmuneRACE study, and about 1,300 subjects contributed by 6 global collaborators. The sample metadata nearly always contained a de-identified subject ID, COVID-19 status, age in years and sex. Where available, HLA class I and class II types were obtained from metadata supplied by the sample provider rather than from assay-based typing. General findings and caveats noted by the study authors: The amount of clinical and demographic metadata varied by source and participant and was provided uncurated.

Its CDR3 holds 15 amino acids, cysteine through phenylalanine. Of all the DNA, just the CDR3 is kept, 45 bases in frame from base 1. CDR1 and CDR2 are read off the germline V gene as MNHEY and SVGAGI. Clipping removes 6 bases from V and 2 bases from J, with 6 as the unmatched junction base count. Whole blood was collected in K2EDTA tubes by collaborating institutions according to the institutions' own protocols. For TCRbeta analysis, collaborator samples were shipped as frozen whole blood, as isolated PBMCs, or as DNA extracted from either sample type. The immunoSEQ Assay, a bias-controlled multiplex PCR, was used to amplify TCRbeta CDR3 regions from genomic DNA. For the original study's pipeline: Nucleated cell counts per sample were estimated from amplification of reference gene primers within the assay. To quantify the absolute abundance of each unique TCRbeta CDR3 rearrangement, sequence reads were collapsed and filtered. For each sample, productive Simpson clonality was calculated by taking the square root of Simpson's diversity index across productive rearrangements. The table was pulled from immuneACCESS by TCRdb, which kept in-frame rearrangements only. Such tables lose some clones; where checked, under half of the loss comes from unresolved V genes, and the rest has no known cause. V, J and clone size derive from that table, while D and trimming were established from the DNA sequence. The sample data list about 20,000 clones, and just over 85% of these were observed just once. Together, the top ten hold 3.8% of the sample.

Remarks on this clone: The antigen it binds to is not known. Per-nucleotide qualities are absent, and no much larger clonotype sits a single base away.

What was sequenced was peripheral blood. Recombination connected TRBV6-5 to TRBJ2-3; TRBD1 agrees with 9 junctional bases. The clonotype originates from a man aged 50-60 years with active COVID-19. The nucleotide sequence is TGTGCCAGCAGGATGGACAGGGGCTACACAGATACGCAGTATTTT. This sequence encodes CASRMDRGYTDTQYF.